This TCR beta chain was sequenced for a study of OX40 agonist ivuxolimab in advanced cancers. Study in general: Eligibility admitted prior anti-PD-1, anti-PD-L1 or anti-CTLA-4 therapy; around 41% had some. Study findings and constraints: At 0.1 to 3.0 mg/kg and by week 6, CD4+ and CD8+ T cells in the blood had expanded clonally.

V lost 2 bases and J lost 5; bases outside the gene matches: 8. This CDR3 has 16 residues. CDR1 is SGDLS and CDR2 is YYNGEE in the germline V gene. Assay used: immunoSEQ multiplex PCR; TCRdb lists only in-frame clones, some missing. This sample has 15,000 to 20,000 clones, with more than 75% found just once. Concerning this clone itself: What it recognizes is unknown.

The sequence derives from an adult with an advanced solid tumor such as melanoma, head and neck, liver or kidney cancer. This rearrangement joins TRBV9 to TRBJ2-3; 10 bases line up with TRBD1. The specimen was CD4+ or CD8+ T cells sorted from blood, collected in a trial of the OX40 agonist ivuxolimab. Here the CDR3 DNA reads TGTGCCAGCAGCGTTCCCGACAGGGGGCGTGGAGATACGCAGTATTTT. Residues: CASSVPDRGRGDTQYF. The full variable domain, its missing parts supplied by reference TRBV9 and TRBJ2-3, is DSGVTQTPKHLITATGQRVTLRCSPRSGDLSVYWYQQSLDQGLQFLIQYYNGEERAKGNILERFSAQQFPDLHSELNLSSLELGDSALYFCASSVPDRGRGDTQYFGPGTRLTVL.